The 19 T cell receptor beta chains listed next were all sequenced from one sample in a study of graft-versus-host responses after intestinal transplantation (dated by TCRdb to the early 2020s). For these receptors, no antigen is known. Sample time point, as interpreted from the label and publication: cells obtained before transplantation from donor or recipient. The library was produced with the immunoSEQ multiplex PCR assay. TCRdb's version of the immuneACCESS table is confined to in-frame rearrangements and falls short of the full clone set. An unresolved V gene accounts for under half of the shortfall where checked; the remainder is of unknown origin. The table for this sample lists 95,000 to 110,000 clones; roughly 87% of them were counted only once. The ten top clones hold less than 0.85% of the sample. The material sequenced was unstimulated CD4+ T cells sorted from spleen or lymph node cells, taken before transplant. The receptors shown here come from a human donor who was the organ donor for an intestinal transplant.

The rearrangement uses TRBV30 and TRBJ1-3, with TRBD1 matching 9 bases. The CDR3 is 17 amino acids. Trimming at V came to 0 bases and at J to 0 bases, leaving 6 bases not matched to a gene. CDR1 GTSNPN and CDR2 SVGIG come from the germline V gene (reference sequence). CDR3 in amino acids: CAWSVRVTGGSGNTIYF. DNA of the CDR3: TGTGCCTGGAGTGTACGGGTGACAGGGGGCTCTGGAAACACCATATATTTT. Looking up the rest from reference TRBV30 and TRBJ1-3 gives the full variable domain: SQTIHQWPATLVQPVGSPLSLECTVEGTSNPNLYWYRQAAGRGLQLLFYSVGIGQISSEVPQNLSASRPQDRQFILSSKKLLLSDSGFYLCAWSVRVTGGSGNTIYFGEGSWLTVV.

The chain couples TRBV10-3 to TRBJ2-6; D possibly uses TRBD1 or TRBD2 (5 bases each). Trimming took off 4 bases at V and 3 bases at J, with 19 bases between the two ends. The CDR3 has 18 residues. Germline V lookup: CDR1 ENHRY, CDR2 SYGVKD. CDR3 region: CAISGFGTSLFGANVLTF. The CDR3 DNA is TGTGCCATCAGTGGATTCGGGACGTCTCTGTTTGGGGCCAACGTCCTGACTTTC.

The chain carries TRBV5-1 and TRBJ1-2; D is unresolved. The CDR3 covers 14 residues. Germline CDR1 reads SGHRS; CDR2 reads YFSETQ. The V gene lost 7 bases and the J gene lost 2 bases, with 15 bases spanning the gap. The CDR3 DNA reads TGCGCCAGCCGGGATTGGGCGGGGAACTATGGCTACACCTTC. Translated: CASRDWAGNYGYTF.

The rearrangement uses TRBV7-2 and TRBJ2-3; D possibly corresponds to TRBD2 (5 bases). V lost 5 bases, J lost 1 base, and 13 bases lay in between. The CDR3 runs to 15 residues. Germline CDR1 and CDR2: SGHTA and FQGNSA. The CDR3 region is CASSRRGFGTDTQYF. As DNA, the CDR3 is TGTGCCAGCAGCCGTCGGGGATTCGGCACAGATACGCAGTATTTT.

The chain is built from TRBV2 and TRBJ1-5; D is unclear. Germline CDR1 reads SNHLY; CDR2 reads FYNNEI. V was trimmed by 6 bases and J by 6 bases, leaving 9 bases between them. CDR3 length: 12 residues. The CDR3 bases are TGTGCCAGCAGGGGCCCTGCTCAGCCCCAGCATTTT. Translated: CASRGPAQPQHF.

CDR3 sequence: CASSQTQTGIYSPLHF. The CDR3 region has the DNA TGTGCCAGCTCGCAGACTCAGACAGGGATTTATTCACCCCTCCACTTT. V gene TRBV18 combines with J gene TRBJ1-6; 7 positions match TRBD1. The ends lost 6 bases at V and 8 bases at J; junction bases unmatched: 13. The CDR3 contains 16 residues. The germline V gene has CDR1 KGHSH and CDR2 LQKENI. The complete variable domain, with remaining parts taken from reference TRBV18 and TRBJ1-6, reads NAGVMQNPRHLVRRRGQEARLRCSPMKGHSHVYWYRQLPEEGLKFMVYLQKENIIDESGMPKERFSAEFPKEGPSILRIQQVVRGDSAAYFCASSQTQTGIYSPLHFGNGTRLTVT.

The J gene is TRBJ2-2, the V gene TRBV6-5; 12 bases agree with TRBD2. The CDR3 is 15 residues long. Germline CDR1 is MNHEY and CDR2 is SVGAGI. V lost 6 bases to trimming and J lost 9 bases; unmatched junction nucleotides: 8. The CDR3 DNA is TGTGCCAGCAGACCGACTAGCGGGAGTATCCGGGAGCTGTTTTTT. Its protein is CASRPTSGSIRELFF.

This chain uses TRBV28 with TRBJ1-2; 7 bases map to TRBD1. J gave up 4 bases and V 5 bases, and 4 bases lay outside the gene matches. Germline CDR1 reads MDHEN; CDR2 reads SYDVKM. The CDR3 length is 13 residues. CDR3 protein: CASSQGTAYGYTF. The CDR3 region has the DNA TGTGCCAGCAGTCAGGGGACAGCCTATGGCTACACCTTC.

The chain couples TRBV6-1 to TRBJ1-3; 10 bases align to TRBD1. Looked up from germline, CDR1 is MNHNS and CDR2 is SASEGT. This CDR3 contains 14 residues. V was clipped by 6 bases and J by 1 base; unmatched bases: 0. The CDR3 loop is CASRDRGSGNTIYF. DNA of the CDR3: TGTGCCAGCAGGGACAGGGGGTCTGGAAACACCATATATTTT.

The chain has TRBV7-3 and TRBJ2-3, with D possibly matching TRBD2 (5 bases). Germline-derived CDR1 and CDR2 are SGHTA and FQGTGA. The CDR3 is made up of 15 amino acids. Trimming pared 8 bases from V and 7 bases from J, leaving 22 bases between. CDR3 sequence: CASSAAGRRRNTQYF. The CDR3 nucleotides read TGTGCCAGCTCTGCGGCGGGCCGGCGGAGAAATACGCAGTATTTT.

This chain connects TRBV7-2 to TRBJ1-5, with 9 bases that match TRBD1. CDR1 and CDR2 from the germline V gene are SGHTA and FQGNSA. J gave up 12 bases and V 1 base, and 4 bases lay outside the gene matches. The CDR3 runs 13 residues. The CDR3 reads CASSLVGTGHQHF. CDR3 DNA: TGTGCCAGCAGCTTAGTCGGGACAGGGCACCAGCATTTT.

The CDR3 protein is CASSRGTGASYNEQFF. The CDR3 coding sequence is TGTGCCAGCAGCCGAGGGACAGGGGCTTCCTACAATGAGCAGTTCTTC. V is TRBV7-3 and J is TRBJ2-1, with TRBD1 matching 10 bases. There are 16 residues in the CDR3. Germline V gene data show CDR1 as SGHTA and CDR2 as FQGTGA. Trimming at V came to 5 bases and at J to 1 base, leaving 5 bases not matched to a gene.

The chain has TRBV5-1 and TRBJ1-4; D uncertain. The CDR3 is 13 residues long. V shed 0 bases and J shed 0 bases, with 0 bases lying between them. CDR1 and CDR2 from the germline V gene are SGHRS and YFSETQ. CDR3 protein: CASSLATNEKLFF. The CDR3 nucleotides read TGCGCCAGCAGCTTGGCAACTAATGAAAAACTGTTTTTT.

The V and J genes are TRBV6-1 and TRBJ2-7; tentative D call: TRBD1 (6 bases). The germline V gene has CDR1 MNHNS and CDR2 SASEGT. Trimming removed 5 bases from V and 4 bases from J, with 18 bases in between. CDR3 size: 15 residues. The CDR3 DNA follows: TGTGCCAGCAGTCGAGAAGGGGGAAGGGGGTACGAGCAGTACTTC. Translation: CASSREGGRGYEQYF.

The rearrangement joins TRBV10-3 to TRBJ2-1; 10 positions match TRBD2. Trimming removed 8 bases from V and 9 bases from J; junction bases left unmatched: 10. The germline gives CDR1 ENHRY, CDR2 SYGVKD. This CDR3 has 14 amino acids. The CDR3: CAIATGTSEGEQFF. The DNA for the CDR3 is TGTGCCATCGCAACCGGGACTAGCGAGGGTGAGCAGTTCTTC.

This sequence joins TRBV11-2 and TRBJ2-7; perhaps TRBD2 as D (6 bases). The CDR3 is made up of 11 amino acids. V dropped 8 bases and J dropped 3 bases, with 8 bases sitting between them. CDR1 and CDR2 from the germline V gene are SGHAT and FQNNGV. The CDR3 DNA reads TGTGCCAGCGGGCGGGACTACGAGCAGTACTTC. Protein: CASGRDYEQYF. The whole variable domain, filled in from reference TRBV11-2 and TRBJ2-7, reads EAGVAQSPRYKIIEKRQSVAFWCNPISGHATLYWYQQILGQGPKLLIQFQNNGVVDDSQLPKDRFSAERLKGVDSTLKIQPAKLEDSAVYLCASGRDYEQYFGPGTRLTVT.

The V gene is TRBV19, the J gene TRBJ1-5; D ambiguous. V lost 7 bases, J lost 4 bases, and 14 bases lay in between. Germline V CDR1 and CDR2: LNHDA, SQIVND (reference sequence). The CDR3 spans 14 residues. The CDR3 here is CASKGHTYNQPQHF. The CDR3 bases are TGTGCCAGTAAAGGCCACACATATAATCAGCCCCAGCATTTT.

This CDR3 reads CASSFRLQGAYTQYF. The CDR3 DNA reads TGCGCCAGCAGCTTTCGACTCCAGGGGGCATATACGCAGTATTTT. This chain connects TRBV5-1 to TRBJ2-3; TRBD1 matches at 8 bases. Germline CDR1 is SGHRS and CDR2 is YFSETQ. Losses at the gene ends were 2 bases for V and 7 bases for J; bases not matched to a gene: 9. This CDR3 is 15 amino acids long.

This clone has only one observation. The chain links TRBV6-1 to TRBJ1-2, with no clear D. Germline CDR1 reads MNHNS; CDR2 reads SASEGT. This CDR3 region has 14 residues. Trimming pared 5 bases from V and 5 bases from J, leaving 15 bases between. The CDR3 DNA reads as TGTGCCAGCAGTCTTCGGCAGGACCTTTATGGCTACACCTTC. Translating it yields CASSLRQDLYGYTF.